The 25 T cell receptor beta chains given below trace back to one sample, sequenced in a study of T cells in Graves' hyperthyroidism and ophthalmopathy. Amplification of TCR beta CDR3 regions was performed using RNA transcripts as template. Using the HTBI primer set, a first-round RT-PCR was run on the TCR CDR3. TCRdb re-called the multiplex PCR reads with MiXCR, one entry per CDR3 protein. The sample shows approximately 710,000 distinct CDR3 sequences, 17% of them seen only once. Source material: blood. The receptors here all came from a man aged 50-60 years with Graves' hyperthyroidism.

This clonotype was found a few times. The V and J genes are TRBV7-8 and TRBJ2-7; D unresolved. The CDR3 is 14 residues long. Trimming left V 5 bases short and J 2 bases short, with 13 bases between. Germline V gene lookup returns CDR1 SGHVS and CDR2 FQNEAQ. The CDR3 DNA follows: TGTGCCAGCAGCCGAAAGGACGGCCCCTACGAGCAGTACTTC. Translated, it gives CASSRKDGPYEQYF.

This clonotype was seen more than once but under ten times. The J gene is TRBJ2-1, the V gene TRBV11-2, with 8 nucleotides matching TRBD2. From germline, CDR1 is SGHAT and CDR2 FQNNGV. V lost 4 bases to trimming and J lost 3 bases; unmatched junction nucleotides: 17. The CDR3 is 19 residues long. The CDR3 loop reads CASSSLKRETRQGYNEQFF. The CDR3 DNA reads TGTGCCAGCAGCTCTCTTAAGCGGGAGACTAGGCAGGGCTACAATGAGCAGTTCTTC.

This clonotype was seen ten or more times. The gene calls are TRBV12-3 or TRBV12-4 and TRBJ2-1; no clear D gene. This CDR3 is 13 amino acids long. The germline V and J ends were trimmed by 6 bases and 1 base, with 7 bases remaining between them. CDR3 protein: CASSLESYNEQFF. The DNA for the CDR3 is TGTGCCAGCAGCCTTGAATCCTACAATGAGCAGTTCTTC.

This clonotype was recorded a few times. The chain has TRBV19 and TRBJ1-2; tentatively, D is TRBD1 (6 bases). CDR3 size: 14 residues. V lost 7 bases and J lost 8, with 20 bases in between. In germline, CDR1 is LNHDA, CDR2 SQIVND (reference sequence). The CDR3 DNA follows: TGTGCCAGTAACATACAGGGAGGAGAAGGAGGCTACACCTTC. Translating gives CASNIQGGEGGYTF.

The table lists this clonotype with a few counts. The V and J genes are TRBV24-1 and TRBJ2-1; perhaps D is TRBD1 or TRBD2 (6 bases each). Trimming stripped 9 bases from V and 6 bases from J, with 29 bases between. This CDR3 spans 18 amino acids. The germline V gene encodes CDR1 KGHDR and CDR2 SFDVKD. In DNA, the CDR3 is TGTGCCACCGAGACTACCCCACGGGGGCAACAAAGGGCCAATGAGCAGTTCTTC. The encoded protein is CATETTPRGQQRANEQFF.

This clonotype has more than one count but fewer than ten. The rearrangement links TRBV20-1 to TRBJ2-1, with TRBD2 matching 9 bases. There are 13 residues in the CDR3. Trimming cost V 3 bases and J 8 bases; bases outside gene matches: 5. CDR1 and CDR2 from the germline V gene are DFQATT and SNEGSKA (reference sequence). CDR3 protein: CSASFSSGDEQFF. DNA of the CDR3: TGCAGTGCTAGTTTTTCTAGCGGGGATGAGCAGTTCTTC.

This clonotype has just a few counts. The V and J genes are TRBV29-1 and TRBJ1-2; 8 nucleotides align to TRBD1. Germline-derived CDR1 and CDR2 are SQVTM and ANQGSEA. The CDR3 spans 14 residues. Trimming removed 5 bases from V and 4 bases from J; junction bases left unmatched: 9. The DNA of the CDR3 is TGCAGCGTTTATACGGGACAGGAGATCTATGGCTACACCTTC. It encodes CSVYTGQEIYGYTF.

This rearrangement joins TRBV7-2 to TRBJ1-5; maybe TRBD1 (6 bases). V was cut by 0 bases and J by 6 bases, with 15 bases left in between. Germline values: CDR1 SGHTA, CDR2 FQGNSA. This CDR3 is 16 amino acids long. CDR3: CASSLAVGGAGQPQHF. CDR3 bases: TGTGCCAGCAGCTTAGCGGTCGGGGGCGCGGGTCAGCCCCAGCATTTT.

About this clonotype: This may stem from a read error, because a much larger clone lies one nucleotide away. This chain connects TRBV30 to TRBJ2-1; possibly TRBD1 for D (6 bases). Looked up from germline, CDR1 is GTSNPN and CDR2 is SVGIG (reference sequence). V lost 5 bases and J 2 bases, leaving 13 bases between the germline ends. This CDR3 has 14 amino acids. This CDR3 reads CAWGGWRTYNEQFF. DNA for the CDR3: TGTGCCTGGGGGGGCTGGAGAACCTACAATGAGCAGTTCTTC.

The V gene is TRBV29-1, the J gene TRBJ1-1, with a tentative D call TRBD1 (5 bases). V gave up 7 bases and J gave up 1 base, with 13 bases separating them. CDR1 and CDR2 (germline): SQVTM, ANQGSEA. This CDR3 is 13 amino acids long. CDR3 nucleotide sequence: TGCAGCGCGACCGGGACGGGGAACACTGAAGCTTTCTTT. Translated: CSATGTGNTEAFF.

Ten or more counts support this clonotype. This rearrangement joins TRBV28 to TRBJ2-2; unclear D gene. Trimming stripped 5 bases from V and 0 bases from J, with 10 bases between. This CDR3 spans 15 amino acids. The germline V gene has CDR1 MDHEN and CDR2 SYDVKM. Written as DNA, the CDR3 is TGTGCCAGCAGTACCGCTGCCGCGAACACCGGGGAGCTGTTTTTT. Translation: CASSTAAANTGELFF.

This clonotype came up a few times. The CDR3 region has the DNA TGCAGCGTTGGCCGGGACAGGGGGGCCAAAAACATTCAGTACTTC. Its translation is CSVGRDRGAKNIQYF. The V gene is TRBV29-1, the J gene TRBJ2-4; 11 bases match TRBD1. With 4 bases clipped from V and 1 base from J, the junction kept 3 bases outside the gene matches. CDR3 size: 15 residues. In germline, CDR1 is SQVTM, CDR2 ANQGSEA.

In this sample, this clonotype turned up many times. The gene calls are TRBV6-1 and TRBJ2-3; 8 nucleotides align to TRBD1. The CDR3 length is 14 residues. The V gene's germline CDR1 is MNHNS and CDR2 SASEGT. The ends lost 6 bases at V and 2 bases at J; junction bases unmatched: 4. This CDR3 reads CASRDRGHTDTQYF. Here the CDR3 DNA reads TGTGCCAGCAGAGACAGGGGTCACACAGATACGCAGTATTTT.

About this clonotype itself: One junction end disagrees with the germline gene, perhaps due to a read error. This chain links TRBV25-1 with TRBJ1-3; D uncertain. This CDR3 is 14 amino acids long. The germline CDR1 and CDR2 sequences are MGHDK and SYGVNS. The CDR3 is CAGRLAGSGNTIYF. The CDR3 DNA follows: TGTGCCGGCAGGCTCGCCGGCTCTGGAAACACCATATATTTT.

This clonotype was recorded at least ten times. V gene TRBV27 combines with J gene TRBJ2-7; 11 nucleotides align to TRBD2. With V trimmed by 2 bases and J by 4 bases, 4 bases remained unmatched. The V gene's germline CDR1 is MNHEY and CDR2 SMNVEV (reference sequence). The CDR3 consists of 15 residues. This chain's CDR3 is CASSLMASGRYEQYF. The CDR3 DNA is TGTGCCAGCAGTTTAATGGCTAGCGGGAGGTACGAGCAGTACTTC.

This clonotype has a count of ten or more. J is TRBJ1-1 and V is TRBV30; D perhaps matches TRBD1 (6 bases). This CDR3 comprises 12 residues. The ends were cut back, 2 bases at V and 3 bases at J, with 7 bases in the middle. Looked up from germline, CDR1 is GTSNPN and CDR2 is SVGIG (reference sequence). The DNA of the CDR3 is TGTGCCTGGAGTCCAGGGGACACTGAAGCTTTCTTT. Its translation is CAWSPGDTEAFF.

In its sample, this clonotype was seen a few times. The genes are TRBV5-1 and TRBJ1-1, with D unresolved. Looked up from germline, CDR1 is SGHRS and CDR2 is YFSETQ. CDR3 length: 17 residues. Trimming removed 1 base from V and 4 bases from J, with 20 bases in between. The CDR3 DNA is TGCGCCAGCAGCTTGCAGAGTCGGGATTTTGGGTCCACTGAAGCTTTCTTT. Translating it yields CASSLQSRDFGSTEAFF.

A single count supports this clonotype. This may come from a read error, since a much larger clone is one base off. This chain connects TRBV10-3 to TRBJ2-7, with D maybe TRBD1 (6 bases). CDR3 length: 16 residues. The V end was cut by 5 bases, the J end by 6 bases, with 23 bases between. Per the germline V gene, CDR1 is ENHRY and CDR2 is SYGVKD. CDR3: CAISQQNTRQAGEQYF. As DNA, the CDR3 is TGTGCCATCAGTCAGCAAAATACCCGACAGGCGGGCGAGCAGTACTTC.

This clonotype was observed many times. The rearrangement uses TRBV2 and TRBJ1-2; 7 bases line up with TRBD1. CDR1 is SNHLY and CDR2 is FYNNEI in the germline V gene. CDR3 size: 16 residues. Trimming at V came to 1 base and at J to 8 bases, leaving 13 bases not matched to a gene. CDR3 sequence: CASSEEGRTGRGGYTF. CDR3 DNA sequence: TGTGCCAGCAGTGAAGAGGGTCGGACAGGACGGGGGGGCTACACCTTC.

V and J are TRBV5-1 and TRBJ2-1; D is uncertain. Deletions cut 0 bases from V and 6 bases from J, with 7 bases between. Germline V CDR1 and CDR2: SGHRS, YFSETQ. The length of the CDR3 is 13 residues. This chain's CDR3 is CASSLETTNEQFF. CDR3 DNA: TGCGCCAGCAGCTTGGAAACTACCAATGAGCAGTTCTTC.

This clonotype was recorded at least ten times. This chain connects TRBV30 to TRBJ2-2; D might be TRBD2 (5 bases). The CDR3 is 16 amino acids. The V end was cut by 3 bases, the J end by 3 bases, with 17 bases between. Germline-derived CDR1 and CDR2 are GTSNPN and SVGIG (reference sequence). CDR3 bases: TGTGCCTGGAGGGGCCTAGCAGTCATCGACACCGGGGAGCTGTTTTTT. Translation gives CAWRGLAVIDTGELFF.

V is TRBV12-3 or TRBV12-4 and J is TRBJ1-5, with D perhaps TRBD1 (5 bases). The CDR3 spans 12 residues. Trimming took off 4 bases at V and 6 bases at J, with 7 bases between the two ends. CDR3 nucleotide sequence: TGTGCCAGCAGTTGGGGGACTCAGCCCCAGCATTTT. Protein product: CASSWGTQPQHF.

A few counts support this clonotype. The chain links TRBV29-1 to TRBJ2-1, with 7 bases matching TRBD2. The CDR3 totals 12 residues. Germline V lookup: CDR1 SQVTM, CDR2 ANQGSEA. J gave up 2 bases and V 7 bases, and 2 bases lay outside the gene matches. For the CDR3, the DNA is TGCAGCGCCGGGACTACCTACAATGAGCAGTTCTTC. Its protein is CSAGTTYNEQFF.

In this sample, this clonotype turned up a few times. The chain uses TRBV7-9 and TRBJ1-2; D remains unclear. V lost 4 bases, J lost 4 bases, and 22 bases lay in between. Germline V gives CDR1 SEHNR, CDR2 FQNEAQ (reference sequence). This CDR3 contains 17 residues. CDR3 sequence: CASSSRLTTTPFYGYTF. In DNA form, the CDR3 reads TGTGCCAGCAGCTCTCGGCTCACTACCACCCCTTTCTATGGCTACACCTTC. The variable domain in full, with the rest retrieved from reference TRBV7-9 and TRBJ1-2, is DTGVSQNPRHKITKRGQNVTFRCDPISEHNRLYWYRQTLGQGPEFLTYFQNEAQLEKSRLLSDRFSAERPKGSFSTLEIQRTEQGDSAMYLCASSSRLTTTPFYGYTFGSGTRLTVV.

This clonotype was counted between two and nine times. The chain is built from TRBV5-1 and TRBJ2-3; 14 nucleotides match TRBD2. Germline CDR1 SGHRS, CDR2 YFSETQ. V lost 3 bases to trimming and J lost 7 bases; unmatched junction nucleotides: 7. The CDR3 runs 16 residues. CDR3 sequence reads: CASSSPGLAGVYTQYF. For the CDR3, the DNA is TGCGCCAGCAGCTCGCCGGGACTAGCGGGAGTTTATACGCAGTATTTT.